This T cell receptor beta chain was sequenced for a study of T cell responses to AZD1222 COVID-19 vaccine. The CDR3 extends over 15 amino acids. V was clipped by 6 bases and J by 10 bases, with 20 bases between them. Germline V lookup: CDR1 SGHTS, CDR2 YDEGEE. Study conclusions and caveats: Clonal diversity was possibly underestimated, and white British individuals and females predominated among donors. Recipients of two AZD1222 doses showed rising Spike-specific TCR breadth and depth. Within unmutated variant regions lay the reported targets of nearly half of spike-specific TCRs. AZD1222 recipients seropositive at baseline numbered only 5 or 6.

As to this clone: Its specificity is unknown.

The method was immunoSEQ multiplex PCR; TCRdb's version includes in-frame clones alone and lacks a portion of them. The table includes 200,000 to 300,000 clones, just over 90% detected once. Sequenced material: peripheral blood, taken on day 0 of AZD1222 vaccination. The chain has TRBV5-8 and TRBJ1-6; D might be TRBD1 (5 bases). This clonotype was obtained from an adult in good health. The CDR3 spells CASNGRASRDSPLHF. DNA for the CDR3: TGTGCCAGCAACGGGCGCGCCAGCCGGGACTCACCCCTCCACTTT.